This T cell receptor beta chain was sequenced for a study of T-cell memory formation after mild COVID-19. The study, taken as a whole, reports: Memory cells collected pre-infection included some clones that later responded, suggesting cross-reactive memory joined. Day 15 to 85 contractors were CD4/CD8 balanced; later expanders leaned CD4+. Contracting CD4+ clones lay largely in CM and EM, with CD8+ ones residing in EMRA.

To note about this clonotype: Its antigen is unknown.

TCRdb reanalysed the 5' RACE reads using MiXCR and keeps one entry per CDR3 protein. The sample shows a few hundred thousand distinct CDR3 sequences, 28% of them seen only once. The ends were cut back, 2 bases at V and 2 bases at J, with 14 bases in the middle. Per the germline V gene, CDR1 is SGHDT and CDR2 is YYEEEE. This CDR3 has 16 amino acids. V gene TRBV5-6 combines with J gene TRBJ2-1; tentatively, D is TRBD1 (5 bases). This clonotype was sampled from an adult woman who had mild COVID-19 (a few samples of this study predate the infection). Cell type and time point are not known. The specimen sequenced was PBMCs or a T cell subset sorted from them (not recorded which). The DNA of the CDR3 is TGTGCCAGCAGCTTCCCAGGGTCCATCACCTACAATGAGCAGTTCTTC. It yields the protein CASSFPGSITYNEQFF.